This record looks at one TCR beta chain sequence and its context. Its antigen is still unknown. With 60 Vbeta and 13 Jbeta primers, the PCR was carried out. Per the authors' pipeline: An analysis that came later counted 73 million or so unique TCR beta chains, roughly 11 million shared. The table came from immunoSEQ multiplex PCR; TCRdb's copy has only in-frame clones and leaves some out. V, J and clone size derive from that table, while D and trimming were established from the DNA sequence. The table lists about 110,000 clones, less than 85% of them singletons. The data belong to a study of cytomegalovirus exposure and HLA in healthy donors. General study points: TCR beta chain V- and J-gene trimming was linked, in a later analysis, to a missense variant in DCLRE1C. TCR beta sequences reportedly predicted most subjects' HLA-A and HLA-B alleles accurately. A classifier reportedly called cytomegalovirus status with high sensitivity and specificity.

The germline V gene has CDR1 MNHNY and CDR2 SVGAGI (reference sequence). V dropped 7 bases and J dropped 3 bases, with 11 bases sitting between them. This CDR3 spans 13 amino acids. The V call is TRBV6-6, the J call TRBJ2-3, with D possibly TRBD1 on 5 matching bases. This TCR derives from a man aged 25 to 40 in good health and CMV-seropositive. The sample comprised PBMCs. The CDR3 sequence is CASTPRTTDTQYF. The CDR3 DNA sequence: TGTGCCAGCACGCCCCGGACAACAGATACGCAGTATTTT.